The 19 T cell receptor beta chains below come from one sample, sequenced in a study of T cells in Graves' hyperthyroidism and ophthalmopathy. Template material for amplifying TCR beta CDR3 regions consisted of RNA transcripts. TCR CDR3 regions were first amplified by RT-PCR with HTBI primers. One entry per CDR3 protein results from TCRdb running MiXCR on the multiplex PCR reads. Here the sample spans 550,000 to 600,000 distinct CDR3 sequences, 11% to 15% being singletons. Sequencing was carried out using blood. The receptors shown here come from a woman aged 18-29 years with Graves' ophthalmopathy.

V gene TRBV9 combines with J gene TRBJ1-5; TRBD1 agrees at 7 bases. The ends lost 4 bases at V and 3 bases at J; junction bases unmatched: 7. The CDR3 is 15 residues long. Germline CDR1 and CDR2: SGDLS and YYNGEE. CDR3 DNA sequence: TGTGCCAGCAGCTCGTCGGACAGGTTCAATCAGCCCCAGCATTTT. Translating it yields CASSSSDRFNQPQHF.

This sequence joins TRBV7-2 and TRBJ2-3; TRBD2 matches 9 bases. Germline trimming cut 1 base from V and 1 base from J; bases unmatched to any gene: 15. Germline lookup yields CDR1 SGHTA and CDR2 FQGNSA. The CDR3 extends over 20 amino acids. Here the CDR3 DNA reads TGTGCCAGCAGCTTAGAATGGCGGGCACTAGCGGGTTGGGGCACAGATACGCAGTATTTT. It translates to CASSLEWRALAGWGTDTQYF.

The chain carries TRBV27 and TRBJ2-1; no clear D gene. V was trimmed by 3 bases and J by 4 bases, leaving 16 bases between them. Germline V lookup: CDR1 MNHEY, CDR2 SMNVEV (reference sequence). There are 16 residues in the CDR3. CDR3 nucleotide sequence: TGTGCCAGCAGTTTGGCTTCCGGACCAGCATACAATGAGCAGTTCTTC. This gives the protein CASSLASGPAYNEQFF.

In its sample, this clonotype was seen many times. The chain has TRBV12-3 or TRBV12-4 and TRBJ1-3, with D perhaps matching TRBD1 (5 bases). V was shortened by 5 bases and J by 3 bases, with 17 bases between the two germline ends. CDR3 length equals 16 residues. CDR3 region: CASSPPGGMGGNTIYF. The DNA for the CDR3 is TGTGCCAGCAGTCCACCCGGGGGGATGGGTGGAAACACCATATATTTT.

There are a few counts of this clonotype. V usage is TRBV18 and J usage is TRBJ1-2; D not resolved. Germline V gives CDR1 KGHSH, CDR2 LQKENI. The CDR3 has 15 amino acids. V lost 2 bases, J lost 5 bases, and 15 bases lay in between. This chain's CDR3 is CASSPFRRVSYGYTF. For the CDR3, the DNA is TGTGCCAGCTCACCATTCAGAAGGGTCAGTTATGGCTACACCTTC.

This rearrangement joins TRBV29-1 to TRBJ2-3; TRBD2 matches at 8 bases. V lost 1 base and J lost 6; bases outside the gene matches: 9. The CDR3 covers 15 residues. Germline CDR1 reads SQVTM; CDR2 reads ANQGSEA. CDR3 nucleotide sequence: TGCAGCGTTGAAGGCGGAGCGGGGGAGATGGATACGCAGTATTTT. The encoded protein is CSVEGGAGEMDTQYF.

About this clonotype itself: A much larger clonotype is one base distant, so this may be a read error. This rearrangement joins TRBV19 to TRBJ2-7; possibly TRBD1 or TRBD2 for D (8 bases each). The end of the DNA aligns better with TRBJ2-1, so the J call may be wrong. In germline, CDR1 is LNHDA, CDR2 SQIVND (reference sequence). This CDR3 spans 18 amino acids. The CDR3 coding sequence is TGTGCCAGTACCAAATCGGCGCGGGGGGCAGGGGGCACCTACGAGCAGTTCTTC. Translating it yields CASTKSARGAGGTYEQFF.

This clonotype was found a few times. The chain combines TRBV7-9 with TRBJ2-2, with 10 bases matching TRBD1. This CDR3 spans 17 amino acids. V was clipped by 5 bases and J by 4 bases; unmatched bases: 10. CDR1 and CDR2 (germline): SEHNR, FQNEAQ (reference sequence). The CDR3 DNA reads TGTGCCAGCAGCAAAGCGGTGGACAGGGGGGCCACCGGGGAGCTGTTTTTT. Amino acid sequence: CASSKAVDRGATGELFF.

The sample holds many counts of this clonotype. V usage is TRBV7-9 and J usage is TRBJ2-5, with D perhaps assigned TRBD1 or TRBD2 (5 bases each). The CDR3 length is 13 residues. CDR1 is SEHNR, CDR2 FQNEAQ, per germline (reference sequence). Trimming pared 6 bases from V and 1 base from J, leaving 9 bases between. The CDR3 here is CASRTGAQETQYF. The CDR3 coding sequence is TGTGCCAGCAGGACCGGGGCCCAAGAGACCCAGTACTTC.

This clonotype appeared a few times. This chain connects TRBV29-1 to TRBJ2-7; TRBD2 matches at 11 bases. The J segment lost 2 bases and the V segment lost 2 bases, leaving 32 bases of the junction unmatched. CDR1 and CDR2 from the germline V gene are SQVTM and ANQGSEA. The CDR3 runs to 24 residues. CDR3 sequence (DNA): TGCAGCGTTGAATTAGCTCGGCCAGGGGGTAGCGGGAGGGCCCCTAACTTCTTCCCCTACGAGCAGTACTTC. Its protein product is CSVELARPGGSGRAPNFFPYEQYF.

The V gene is TRBV6-4, the J gene TRBJ2-1; 7 positions agree with TRBD2. This CDR3 spans 16 amino acids. V was clipped by 6 bases and J by 5 bases; unmatched bases: 13. CDR1 and CDR2 from the germline V gene are MRHNA and SNTAGT. CDR3 region: CASSRRAGTIDNEQFF. CDR3 sequence (DNA): TGTGCCAGCAGCCGTCGAGCGGGAACAATCGACAATGAGCAGTTCTTC.

The chain carries TRBV14 and TRBJ2-2; 7 nucleotides match TRBD1. The CDR3 has 16 amino acids. V lost 5 bases to trimming and J lost 4 bases; unmatched junction nucleotides: 10. Per the germline V gene, CDR1 is SGHDN and CDR2 is FVKESK. The CDR3 loop reads CASSFGTVRVTGELFF. The CDR3 DNA reads as TGTGCCAGCAGCTTTGGGACAGTTAGGGTCACCGGGGAGCTGTTTTTT. The variable domain in full, completed from reference TRBV14 and TRBJ2-2, reads EAGVTQFPSHSVIEKGQTVTLRCDPISGHDNLYWYRRVMGKEIKFLLHFVKESKQDESGMPNNRFLAERTGGTYSTLKVQPAELEDSGVYFCASSFGTVRVTGELFFGEGSRLTVL.

Points on this clonotype: It may be a read error: a sequence one base away is much more abundant. The J gene is TRBJ2-7, the V gene TRBV7-9; D may be TRBD2 (6 bases). V shed 5 bases and J shed 2 bases, with 10 bases lying between them. Germline assignment: CDR1 SEHNR and CDR2 FQNEAQ (reference sequence). The length of the CDR3 is 13 residues. The CDR3 spells CASSEEGTYEQYF. CDR3 coding DNA: TGTGCCAGCAGCGAGGAGGGTACCTACGAGCAGTACTTC.

There are many counts of this clonotype. The gene calls are TRBV6-6 and TRBJ1-2, with 9 positions matching TRBD1. Per the germline V gene, CDR1 is MNHNY and CDR2 is SVGAGI (reference sequence). J gave up 3 bases and V 0 bases, and 2 bases lay outside the gene matches. The CDR3 is made up of 15 amino acids. The CDR3 here is CASSYSTGGDYGYTF. In nucleotides, the CDR3 is TGTGCCAGCAGTTACTCGACAGGGGGGGACTATGGCTACACCTTC.

This clonotype was recorded at least ten times. The chain joins TRBV2 to TRBJ2-3, with D unclear. The CDR3 runs to 13 residues. The V gene's germline CDR1 is SNHLY and CDR2 FYNNEI. V was cut by 8 bases and J by 2 bases, with 11 bases left in between. The CDR3 DNA reads as TGTGCCAGCCGGGTGGATTTCACAGATACGCAGTATTTT. Residues: CASRVDFTDTQYF.

The V gene is TRBV2, the J gene TRBJ2-7; D not resolved. The germline V gene has CDR1 SNHLY and CDR2 FYNNEI. CDR3 length: 18 amino acids. Trimming removed 6 bases from V and 2 bases from J, with 26 bases in between. In nucleotides, the CDR3 is TGTGCCAGCAGCCCAAATGGGATACCGAGTGTTCTTCCCTACGAGCAGTACTTC. Protein: CASSPNGIPSVLPYEQYF.

As concerns this clonotype: A much bigger clone sits one base away, suggesting this may be a read error. The rearrangement joins TRBV9 to TRBJ2-3; maybe TRBD1 (5 bases). The germline V gene has CDR1 SGDLS and CDR2 YYNGEE. The CDR3 loop spans 16 amino acids. The CDR3 DNA sequence: TGTGCCAGCAGCCTCCGACAGAGAAGCTACACAGATACGCGGTATTTT. Translation gives CASSLRQRSYTDTRYF.

This clonotype was counted many times. J is TRBJ1-1 and V is TRBV11-3; no firm D call. The CDR3 has 13 amino acids. Germline CDR1 is SGHNT and CDR2 is YENEEA. Trimming stripped 0 bases from V and 0 bases from J, with 2 bases between. The CDR3 reads CASSLEMNTEAFF. CDR3 bases: TGTGCCAGCAGCTTAGAAATGAACACTGAAGCTTTCTTT.

This clonotype was recorded many times. The chain links TRBV5-1 to TRBJ2-1; 13 bases match TRBD2. The CDR3 runs to 18 residues. Trimming removed 0 bases from V and 0 bases from J; junction bases left unmatched: 3. CDR1 SGHRS and CDR2 YFSETQ come from the germline V gene. The CDR3 loop is CASSLEGLAGISYNEQFF. As DNA, the CDR3 is TGCGCCAGCAGCTTGGAGGGACTAGCGGGAATCTCCTACAATGAGCAGTTCTTC.